The source of this T cell receptor (beta chain) is a study of CD8 T cells in Susac syndrome (dated by TCRdb to about 2019). About the investigation overall: Whether CD8+ T cell activation and differentiation in Susac syndrome was antigen driven was tested using repertoire sequencing.

RNA was extracted using the RNeasy kit, and about 0.45 to 1 ug of the RNA was reverse transcribed with random hexamers. The immunoSEQ multiplex PCR assay, covering 54 Vbeta and 13 Jbeta segments, was used to amplify TCR beta CDR3 regions. Bias from PCR amplification was corrected by using a synthetic template baseline for primer optimization and for computational correction. In the source study's methods: Only productive sequences were kept, with reads annotated to V, D and J genes according to IMGT and analyzed in immunoSEQ Analyzer. Clonality was calculated as one minus the Shannon entropy normalized by log2 of the number of productive unique sequences. For each patient and control, public and private clones were evaluated within the 100 most prevalent clones. Clones were defined as Susac-specific if absent from the healthy and MS cohorts, from approximately 1,100 published viral clones and from other ImmuneACCESS disease sequences. TCRdb's own reprocessing of the public reads used fastp at Q25 and MiXCR and kept productive beta chains. Each CDR3 protein appears once, grouped with its most common genes and DNA. The V and J calls here are based on TCRdb, not the publication. The sample table shows approximately 180,000 distinct CDR3 sequences, and approximately 94% are seen once. The ten largest clonotypes hold 0.093% of the sample.

Overall study outcomes, separate from this receptor: The number of individuals in the TCR sequencing and HLA analysis was acknowledged as relatively small.

Looking up the germline V gene (reference sequence) yields CDR1 DFQATT and CDR2 SNEGSKA. V loses 2 bases, J loses 5 bases, and the germline ends lie 7 bases apart. Counted from cysteine to phenylalanine, this CDR3 has 13 amino acids. The read is trimmed to its CDR3 DNA, 39 bases read in frame from base 1. Peripheral blood CD8+ and CD4+ T cells from healthy donors, Susac syndrome patients and multiple sclerosis patients were profiled by high-throughput TCR beta sequencing. The multiple sclerosis controls were treatment-naive patients who had stable or active relapsing-remitting disease and met the revised McDonald criteria. Bulk CD8+ and CD4+ T cells were purified by magnetic negative isolation, whereas CD8+ TEMRA cells were enriched by FACS. Blood was collected in EDTA tubes and processed within 24 hours, with PBMCs isolated through density gradient centrifugation. PBMCs intended for TCR sequencing were frozen in liquid nitrogen and were later thawed in a 37 degrees C water bath. Purity of sorted or isolated CD4+, CD8+ and CD8+ TEMRA cells was at least 90%.

This clonotype occurred once. Its antigen is currently not known. No clone much larger than this one lies a single base away; base qualities are absent. Single-read evidence is weak. The chain uses TRBV20-1 and TRBJ1-6, with the D gene not clear enough to name. The sequenced sample was CD4+ T cells from PBMCs. The sequence came from a human donor with multiple sclerosis. The CDR3 region reads CSARSTDNSPLHF. In nucleotides, the sequence is TGCAGTGCTAGAAGTACGGATAATTCACCCCTCCACTTT.